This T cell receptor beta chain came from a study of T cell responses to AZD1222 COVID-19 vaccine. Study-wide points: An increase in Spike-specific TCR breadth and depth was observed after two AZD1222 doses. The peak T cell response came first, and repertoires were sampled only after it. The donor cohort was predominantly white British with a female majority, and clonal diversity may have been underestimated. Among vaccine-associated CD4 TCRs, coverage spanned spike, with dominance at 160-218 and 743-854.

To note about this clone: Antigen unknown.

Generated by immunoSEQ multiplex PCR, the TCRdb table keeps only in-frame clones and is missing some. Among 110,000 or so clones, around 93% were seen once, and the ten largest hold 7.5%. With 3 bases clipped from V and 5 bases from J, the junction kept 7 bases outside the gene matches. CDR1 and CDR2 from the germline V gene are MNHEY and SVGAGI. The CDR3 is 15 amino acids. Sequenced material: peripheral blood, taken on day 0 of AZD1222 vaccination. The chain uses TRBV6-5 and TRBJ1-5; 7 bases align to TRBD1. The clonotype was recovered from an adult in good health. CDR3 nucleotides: TGTGCCAGCAGTTATTCGATAACAGGGGATCAGCCCCAGCATTTT. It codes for CASSYSITGDQPQHF.